These 5 T cell receptor beta chains originate from one sample sequenced in a study of blood T cells in healthy people across ages. Combining a sample-barcoded 5' primer with a J-beta primer mix, a second PCR ran for roughly 7 to 12 cycles. TCRdb analysed the 5' RACE reads with MiXCR anew, one entry per CDR3 protein. The sample contains about 1.1 million distinct CDR3 sequences, 30% to 40% of which appear only once. The sample comprised blood. These TCRs come from a man younger than 35 in good health.

This clonotype was seen a handful of times. The V gene is TRBV20-1, the J gene TRBJ2-1, with D hard to call. V was trimmed by 3 bases and J by 5 bases, leaving 17 bases between them. This CDR3 is built from 15 residues. Per germline, CDR1 DFQATT and CDR2 SNEGSKA (reference sequence). Here the CDR3 reads CSASKASPRHNEQFF. The CDR3 bases are TGCAGTGCTAGTAAGGCCTCACCACGGCACAATGAGCAGTTCTTC.

Worth noting for this clonotype: Since no conserved phenylalanine or tryptophan closes the CDR3, a read error is the likely cause. This sequence joins TRBV4-1 and TRBJ1-5, with D possibly matching TRBD1 (6 bases). CDR3 size: 15 residues. The V end was cut by 2 bases, the J end by 6 bases, with 14 bases between. Germline V gene lookup returns CDR1 MGHRA and CDR2 YSYEKL. CDR3 DNA: TGCGCCAGCAGCCAAACACAGGGTGCGGGTCAGCCCCAGCATGTT. Translating it yields CASSQTQGAGQPQHV.

The chain couples TRBV7-2 to TRBJ2-3; no definite D call. V lost 7 bases and J 5 bases, leaving 19 bases between the germline ends. The CDR3 consists of 15 residues. CDR1 is SGHTA and CDR2 is FQGNSA in the germline V gene. CDR3 nucleotides: TGTGCCAGCAACCGAGAACCAGGACGTCGAGATACGCAGTATTTT. This sequence encodes CASNREPGRRDTQYF.

This rearrangement joins TRBV7-9 to TRBJ2-3, with 12 bases fitting TRBD2. The CDR3 contains 15 residues. V lost 2 bases and J lost 8; bases outside the gene matches: 5. Germline assignment: CDR1 SEHNR and CDR2 FQNEAQ (reference sequence). The CDR3, as DNA: TGTGCCAGCAGCTTAACCGGACTAGCGGGGCTTACGCAGTATTTT. It specifies CASSLTGLAGLTQYF.

This chain joins TRBV7-2 and TRBJ2-5, with TRBD2 matching over 7 bases. The J segment lost 11 bases and the V segment lost 4 bases, leaving 19 bases of the junction unmatched. The CDR3 covers 16 residues. In germline, CDR1 is SGHTA, CDR2 FQGNSA. Written as DNA, the CDR3 is TGTGCCAGCAGCTCCCGACGACTAGCTATCAACAATGAGCAGTACTTC. This sequence encodes CASSSRRLAINNEQYF. Complete variable domain (other parts from reference TRBV7-2 and TRBJ2-5): GAGVSQSPSNKVTEKGKDVELRCDPISGHTALYWYRQSLGQGLEFLIYFQGNSAPDKSGLPSDRFSAERTGGSVSTLTIQRTQQEDSAVYLCASSSRRLAINNEQYFGPGTRLLVL.